This is a list of T cell receptor beta chains from one sample in a study of blood T cells in healthy people across ages. TCRdb itself ran the 5' RACE reads through MiXCR, one entry per CDR3 protein. The repertoire holds roughly 800,000 distinct CDR3 sequences, with nearly 60% as singletons. Sequencing was done on a sample of blood. The receptors shown here come from a man aged 30 to 45 in good health. The CDR3 runs from the conserved cysteine through the conserved F or W. D genes are given only for firm matches. The listing skips clone size in some rows; elsewhere it reads once, few, many or a size class.

d_call	v_call	j_call	clone_size	cdr3_aa	cdr3_nt
-	TRBV7-2	TRBJ2-5	few	CASSVYGTQETQYF	TGTGCCAGCAGCGTATACGGGACACAAGAGACCCAGTACTTC
-	TRBV6-2/TRBV6-3	TRBJ2-3	-	CASATIRTDTQYF	TGTGCCAGCGCTACTATTCGCACGGATACGCAGTATTTT
-	TRBV9	TRBJ2-7	many	CASSVLAGSYEQYF	TGTGCCAGCAGCGTGCTGGCGGGATCCTACGAGCAGTACTTC
-	TRBV7-2	TRBJ2-7	few	CASSSDFGEQYF	TGTGCCAGCAGCTCCGACTTTGGCGAGCAGTACTTC
-	TRBV20-1	TRBJ2-5	many	CSTTRTGRVGETQYF	TGCAGCACCACCCGGACAGGGAGGGTCGGGGAGACCCAGTACTTC
-	TRBV12-3/TRBV12-4	TRBJ2-3	many	CASSCRVRGDTQYF	TGTGCCAGCAGTTGCAGAGTGAGAGGAGATACGCAGTATTTT
-	TRBV6-6	TRBJ1-2	-	CASSYPLGPNNYGYTF	TGTGCCAGCAGTTACCCTCTTGGCCCGAATAACTATGGCTACACCTTC
TRBD1	TRBV18	TRBJ1-2	-	CASSPSTPGQTNYGYTF	TGTGCCAGCTCACCGTCGACGCCGGGACAGACTAACTATGGCTACACCTTC
TRBD2	TRBV29-1	TRBJ2-5	few	CSVELAREQYF	TGCAGCGTTGAACTCGCGCGGGAGCAGTACTTC
-	TRBV4-3	TRBJ1-2	-	CASSQDYRGPEGYTF	TGCGCCAGCAGCCAAGATTATCGGGGGCCGGAAGGCTACACCTTC
-	TRBV29-1	TRBJ1-1	once	CSATITDTEAFF	TGCAGCGCTACGATTACGGACACTGAAGCTTTCTTT
-	TRBV6-2/TRBV6-3	TRBJ2-1	-	CASSRLETTHRVPFF	TGTGCCAGCAGTCGACTCGAGACCACTCACCGGGTGCCGTTCTTC
-	TRBV7-9	TRBJ2-6	-	CASSLPRSGANVLTF	TGTGCCAGCAGCCTCCCCCGCTCTGGGGCCAACGTCCTGACTTTC
-	TRBV29-1	TRBJ1-2	-	CSVVVLRDIYSYGYTF	TGCAGCGTTGTTGTACTCCGGGACATCTACAGCTATGGCTACACCTTC
-	TRBV6-6	TRBJ2-6	-	CASRLAGSVSGANVLTF	TGTGCCAGCCGACTTGCAGGGTCGGTCTCTGGGGCCAACGTCCTGACTTTC
-	TRBV20-1	TRBJ2-7	-	CSARIGTPYEQYF	TGCAGTGCTAGAATAGGAACCCCGTACGAGCAGTACTTC
-	TRBV12-3/TRBV12-4	TRBJ1-6	-	CASSETKGAYSPLHF	TGTGCCAGCAGTGAGACTAAGGGCGCATATTCACCCCTCCACTTT
-	TRBV6-1	TRBJ2-3	-	CASSASGGPDTQYF	TGTGCCAGCAGTGCGTCGGGGGGCCCAGATACGCAGTATTTT
-	TRBV27	TRBJ2-3	once	CASSFWVGHTLDTQYF	TGTGCCAGCAGTTTTTGGGTCGGCCATACGCTAGATACGCAGTATTTT
-	TRBV13	TRBJ2-1	-	CASSSMFRDATTMSVPFF	TGTGCCAGCAGCTCGATGTTCCGGGACGCAACGACAATGAGCGTCCCGTTCTTC
-	TRBV28	TRBJ1-5	few	CASSQGHPGNQPQHF	TGTGCCAGCAGTCAGGGACACCCGGGGAATCAGCCCCAGCATTTT
TRBD2	TRBV3-1	TRBJ2-7	-	CASSQGEGSYEQYF	TGTGCCAGCAGCCAAGGGGAGGGCTCCTACGAGCAGTACTTC
-	TRBV7-3	TRBJ2-2	few	CASSLTAQGRAGELFF	TGTGCCAGCAGCTTAACGGCACAGGGTAGGGCCGGGGAGCTGTTTTTT
-	TRBV4-2	TRBJ2-1	-	CASSQDAGHHYNEQFF	TGTGCCAGCAGCCAAGATGCCGGACACCATTACAATGAGCAGTTCTTC
-	TRBV15	TRBJ2-5	-	CATSRAIQGVGGETQYF	TGTGCCACCAGCAGAGCGATTCAGGGAGTTGGCGGAGAGACCCAGTACTTC
-	TRBV7-8	TRBJ2-3	once	CASSPQVSTTDTQYF	TGTGCCAGCAGCCCCCAGGTCTCCACGACAGATACGCAGTATTTT
-	TRBV20-1	TRBJ2-7	few	CSARDRSDYEQYF	TGCAGTGCTAGAGATCGGTCCGACTACGAGCAGTACTTC
-	TRBV30	TRBJ1-5	-	CAWSGQPNQPQHF	TGTGCCTGGAGTGGGCAGCCCAATCAGCCCCAGCATTTT
-	TRBV6-1	TRBJ1-5	-	CASSPPNRYNQPQHF	TGTGCCAGCAGCCCGCCGAACCGTTACAATCAGCCCCAGCATTTT
TRBD2	TRBV10-3	TRBJ2-7	-	CAISERSGGYEQYF	TGTGCCATCAGTGAACGGTCGGGAGGCTACGAGCAGTACTTC
-	TRBV20-1	TRBJ1-2	-	CSADTTGFYGYTF	TGCAGTGCTGACACGACAGGTTTCTATGGCTACACCTTC
TRBD1	TRBV29-1	TRBJ1-2	-	CSVAGQEMYGYTF	TGCAGCGTTGCGGGACAGGAGATGTATGGCTACACCTTC
-	TRBV6-6	TRBJ1-6	-	CASSYGSPLHF	TGTGCCAGCAGTTACGGATCACCCCTCCACTTT
-	TRBV4-2	TRBJ2-7	few	CASSQDSSGSYEQYF	TGTGCCAGCAGCCAAGATTCCAGCGGTTCCTACGAGCAGTACTTC
TRBD2	TRBV24-1	TRBJ2-7	-	CATGDYYEQYF	TGTGCCACCGGGGACTACTACGAGCAGTACTTC
TRBD1	TRBV20-1	TRBJ2-5	few	CSATGTGGFETQYF	TGCAGTGCTACCGGGACAGGGGGCTTCGAGACCCAGTACTTC
-	TRBV4-1	TRBJ2-5	many	CASSQDWGDAHWQETQYF	TGCGCCAGCAGCCAAGATTGGGGTGACGCGCACTGGCAGGAGACCCAGTACTTC
TRBD1	TRBV7-9	TRBJ2-7	-	CASSSVYRGRYEQYF	TGTGCCAGCAGCTCTGTTTACAGGGGGCGATACGAGCAGTACTTC
-	TRBV5-1	TRBJ2-1	few	CASSLAGQLFYNEQFF	TGCGCCAGCAGCTTGGCCGGCCAGTTATTTTACAATGAGCAGTTCTTC
-	TRBV20-1	TRBJ2-6	-	CSAPGAFSGANVLTF	TGCAGTGCTCCGGGGGCTTTCTCTGGGGCCAACGTCCTGACTTTC
TRBD1	TRBV9	TRBJ2-1	few	CASSAPGQRRNEQFF	TGTGCCAGCAGCGCCCCGGGACAGAGACGCAATGAGCAGTTCTTC
-	TRBV20-1	TRBJ2-7	few	CSARRGADEQYF	TGCAGTGCTAGAAGAGGGGCCGACGAGCAGTACTTC
-	TRBV7-2	TRBJ1-2	few	CASSLYTAYGYTF	TGTGCCAGCAGCCTTTACACCGCGTATGGCTACACCTTC
-	TRBV7-9	TRBJ2-5	-	CASSGVRGRGTQYF	TGTGCCAGCAGCGGAGTTCGCGGACGGGGGACCCAGTACTTC
-	TRBV11-2	TRBJ2-7	few	CASSLGPLGTEQYF	TGTGCCAGCAGCTTAGGACCCCTTGGGACCGAGCAGTACTTC
-	TRBV6-2/TRBV6-3	TRBJ1-2	many	CASSFSGAGYTF	TGTGCCAGCAGTTTCTCAGGGGCTGGCTACACCTTC
-	TRBV27	TRBJ2-5	-	CASSFRERETQYF	TGTGCCAGCAGTTTCAGGGAGAGGGAGACCCAGTACTTC
-	TRBV7-9	TRBJ2-1	-	CASTGSRLAYNEQFF	TGTGCCAGCACCGGGTCCCGACTAGCCTACAATGAGCAGTTCTTC
TRBD2	TRBV27	TRBJ2-3	once	CASSLSGTSGNTDTQYF	TGTGCCAGCAGTTTATCAGGGACTAGCGGAAACACAGATACGCAGTATTTT
-	TRBV30	TRBJ2-7	-	CAWAPGSYEQYF	TGTGCCTGGGCCCCAGGTTCCTACGAGCAGTACTTC
-	TRBV6-6	TRBJ2-5	-	CASSPRERGVQETQYF	TGTGCCAGCAGTCCCCGGGAGAGGGGGGTTCAAGAGACCCAGTACTTC
-	TRBV5-6	TRBJ2-3	-	CASSLRKETMITDTQYF	TGTGCCAGCAGCTTGCGGAAAGAGACCATGATCACAGATACGCAGTATTTT
-	TRBV20-1	TRBJ2-1	-	CSARARNNEQFF	TGCAGTGCTAGAGCTAGGAACAATGAGCAGTTCTTC
-	TRBV12-3/TRBV12-4	TRBJ1-5	-	CASRHTGNSNQPQHF	TGTGCCAGCCGACATACAGGGAATAGCAATCAGCCCCAGCATTTT